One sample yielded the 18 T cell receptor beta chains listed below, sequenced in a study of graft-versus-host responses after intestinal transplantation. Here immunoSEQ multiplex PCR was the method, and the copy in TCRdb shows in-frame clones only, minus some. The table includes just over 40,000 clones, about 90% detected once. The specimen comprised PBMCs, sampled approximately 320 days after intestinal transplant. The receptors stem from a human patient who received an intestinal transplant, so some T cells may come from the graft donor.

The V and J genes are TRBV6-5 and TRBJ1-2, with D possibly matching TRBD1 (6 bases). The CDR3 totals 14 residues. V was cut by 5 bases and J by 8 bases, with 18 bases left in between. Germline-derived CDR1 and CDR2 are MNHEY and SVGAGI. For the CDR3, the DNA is TGTGCCAGCAGTAATACCGGGACAATCAACGGCTACACCTTC. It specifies CASSNTGTINGYTF.

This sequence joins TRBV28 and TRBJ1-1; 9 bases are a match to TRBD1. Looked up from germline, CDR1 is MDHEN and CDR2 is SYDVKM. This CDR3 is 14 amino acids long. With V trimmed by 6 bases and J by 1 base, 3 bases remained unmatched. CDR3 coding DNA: TGTGCCAGCAGGAACAGGGGGCCGAACACTGAAGCTTTCTTT. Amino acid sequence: CASRNRGPNTEAFF.

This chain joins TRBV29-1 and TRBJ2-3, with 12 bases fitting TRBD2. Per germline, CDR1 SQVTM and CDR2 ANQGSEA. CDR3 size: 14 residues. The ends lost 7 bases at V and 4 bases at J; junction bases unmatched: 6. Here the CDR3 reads CSGQTSGRADTQYF. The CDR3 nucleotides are TGCAGCGGACAGACTAGCGGGAGAGCAGATACGCAGTATTTT.

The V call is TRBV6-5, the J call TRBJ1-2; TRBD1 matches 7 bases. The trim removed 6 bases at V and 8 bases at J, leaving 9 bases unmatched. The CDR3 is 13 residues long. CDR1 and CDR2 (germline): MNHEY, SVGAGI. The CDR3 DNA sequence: TGTGCCAGCAGGATGACAGGGACGTGGGGCTACACCTTC. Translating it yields CASRMTGTWGYTF.

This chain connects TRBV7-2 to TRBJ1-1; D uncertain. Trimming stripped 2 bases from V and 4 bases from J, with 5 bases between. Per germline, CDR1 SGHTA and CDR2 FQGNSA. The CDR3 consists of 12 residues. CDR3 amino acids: CASSLLVTEAFF. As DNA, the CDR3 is TGTGCCAGCAGCTTATTGGTCACTGAAGCTTTCTTT.

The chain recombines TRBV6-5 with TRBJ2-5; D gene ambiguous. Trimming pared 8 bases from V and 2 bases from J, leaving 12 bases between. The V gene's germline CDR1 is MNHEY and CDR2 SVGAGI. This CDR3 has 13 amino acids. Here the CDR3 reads CASGPYLQETQYF. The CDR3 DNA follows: TGTGCCAGCGGACCGTACCTTCAAGAGACCCAGTACTTC.

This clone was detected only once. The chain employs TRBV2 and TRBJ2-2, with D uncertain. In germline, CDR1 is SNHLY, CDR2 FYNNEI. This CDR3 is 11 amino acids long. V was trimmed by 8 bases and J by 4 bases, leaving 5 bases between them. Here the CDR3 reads CASRATGELFF. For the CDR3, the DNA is TGTGCCAGCCGGGCCACCGGGGAGCTGTTTTTT.

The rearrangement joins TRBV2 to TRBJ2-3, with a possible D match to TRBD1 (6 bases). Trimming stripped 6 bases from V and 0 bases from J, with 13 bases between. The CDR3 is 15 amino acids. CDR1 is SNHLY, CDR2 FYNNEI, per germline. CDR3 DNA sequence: TGTGCCAGCAGAGCGACAGGTTTGAGCACAGATACGCAGTATTTT. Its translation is CASRATGLSTDTQYF.

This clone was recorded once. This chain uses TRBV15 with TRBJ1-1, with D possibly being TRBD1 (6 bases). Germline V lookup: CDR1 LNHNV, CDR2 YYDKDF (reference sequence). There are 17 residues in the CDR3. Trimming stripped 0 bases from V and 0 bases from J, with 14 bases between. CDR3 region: CATSRDSIRGMNTEAFF. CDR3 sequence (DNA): TGTGCCACCAGCAGAGACTCGATCAGGGGTATGAACACTGAAGCTTTCTTT.

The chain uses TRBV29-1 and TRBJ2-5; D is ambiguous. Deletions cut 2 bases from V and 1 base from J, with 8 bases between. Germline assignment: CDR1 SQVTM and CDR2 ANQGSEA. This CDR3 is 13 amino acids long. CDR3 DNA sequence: TGCAGCGTTGAAAAGTTGGGCCAAGAGACCCAGTACTTC. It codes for CSVEKLGQETQYF.

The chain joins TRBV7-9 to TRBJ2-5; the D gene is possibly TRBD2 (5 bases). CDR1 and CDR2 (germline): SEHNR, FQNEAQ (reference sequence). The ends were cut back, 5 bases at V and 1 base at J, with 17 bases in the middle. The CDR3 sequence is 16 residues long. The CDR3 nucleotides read TGTGCCAGCAGCCCCGAGTGGGGAGTGGGCCAAGAGACCCAGTACTTC. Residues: CASSPEWGVGQETQYF.

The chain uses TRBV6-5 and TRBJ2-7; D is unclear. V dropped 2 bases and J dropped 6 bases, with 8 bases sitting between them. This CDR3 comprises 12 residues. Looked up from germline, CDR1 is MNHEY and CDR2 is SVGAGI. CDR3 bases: TGTGCCAGCAGTTACAAGGGTCCCGAGCAGTACTTC. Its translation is CASSYKGPEQYF.

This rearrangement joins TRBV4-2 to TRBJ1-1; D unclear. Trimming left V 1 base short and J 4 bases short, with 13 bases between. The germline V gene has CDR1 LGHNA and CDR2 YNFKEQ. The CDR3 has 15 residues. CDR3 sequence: CASSQVGGLGTEAFF. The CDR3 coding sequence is TGTGCCAGCAGCCAAGTGGGCGGACTCGGCACTGAAGCTTTCTTT.

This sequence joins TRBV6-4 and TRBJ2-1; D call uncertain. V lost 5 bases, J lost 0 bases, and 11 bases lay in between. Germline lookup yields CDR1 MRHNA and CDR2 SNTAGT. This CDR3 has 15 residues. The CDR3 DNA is TGTGCCAGCAGTCCGGCCGGCGACTCCTACAATGAGCAGTTCTTC. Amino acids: CASSPAGDSYNEQFF.

The CDR3 is CASKVLPGQGADTQYF. The DNA of the CDR3 is TGTGCCAGCAAAGTGCTGCCAGGACAGGGAGCAGATACGCAGTATTTT. The chain is built from TRBV28 and TRBJ2-3; 8 bases fit TRBD1. Germline trimming cut 7 bases from V and 4 bases from J; bases unmatched to any gene: 13. This CDR3 region has 16 residues. Germline CDR1 reads MDHEN; CDR2 reads SYDVKM. Full variable domain (rest looked up from reference TRBV28 and TRBJ2-3): DVKVTQSSRYLVKRTGEKVFLECVQDMDHENMFWYRQDPGLGLRLIYFSYDVKMKEKGDIPEGYSVSREKKERFSLILESASTNQTSMYLCASKVLPGQGADTQYFGPGTRLTVL.

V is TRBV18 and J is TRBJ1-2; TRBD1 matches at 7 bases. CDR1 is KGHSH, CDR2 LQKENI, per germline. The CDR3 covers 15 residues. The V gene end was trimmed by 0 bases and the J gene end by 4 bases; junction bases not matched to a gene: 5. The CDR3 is CASSPPTGLLYGYTF. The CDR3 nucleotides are TGTGCCAGCTCACCACCGACAGGGCTTCTCTATGGCTACACCTTC.

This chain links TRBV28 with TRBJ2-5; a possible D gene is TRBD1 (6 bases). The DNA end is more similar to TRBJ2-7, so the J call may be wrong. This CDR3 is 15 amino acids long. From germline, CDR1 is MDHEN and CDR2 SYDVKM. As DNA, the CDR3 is TGTGCCAGCAGGCTAGACAGGACCCCTTCCTACGAGCAGTACTTC. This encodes CASRLDRTPSYEQYF.

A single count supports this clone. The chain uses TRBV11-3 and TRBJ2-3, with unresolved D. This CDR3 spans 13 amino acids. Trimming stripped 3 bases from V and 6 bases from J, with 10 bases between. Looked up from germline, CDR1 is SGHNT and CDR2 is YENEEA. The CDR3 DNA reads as TGTGCCAGCAGCTTGAGTGGTGGCGATACGCAGTATTTT. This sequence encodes CASSLSGGDTQYF.